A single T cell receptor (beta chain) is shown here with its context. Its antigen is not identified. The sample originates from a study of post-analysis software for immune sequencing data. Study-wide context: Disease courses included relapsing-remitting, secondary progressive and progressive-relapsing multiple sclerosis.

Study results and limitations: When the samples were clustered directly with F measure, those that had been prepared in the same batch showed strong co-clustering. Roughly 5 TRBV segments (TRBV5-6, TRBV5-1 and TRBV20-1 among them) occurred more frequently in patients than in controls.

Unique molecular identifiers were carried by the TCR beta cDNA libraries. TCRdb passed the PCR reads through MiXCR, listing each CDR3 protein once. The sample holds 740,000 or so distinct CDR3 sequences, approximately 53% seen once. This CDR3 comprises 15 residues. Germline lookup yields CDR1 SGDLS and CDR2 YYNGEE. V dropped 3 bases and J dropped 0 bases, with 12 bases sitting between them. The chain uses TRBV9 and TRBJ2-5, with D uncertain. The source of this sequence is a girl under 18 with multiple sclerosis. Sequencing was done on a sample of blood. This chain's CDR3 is CASSGGRANQETQYF. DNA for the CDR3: TGTGCCAGCAGCGGTGGAAGGGCTAACCAAGAGACCCAGTACTTC. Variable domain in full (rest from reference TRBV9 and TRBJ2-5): DSGVTQTPKHLITATGQRVTLRCSPRSGDLSVYWYQQSLDQGLQFLIQYYNGEERAKGNILERFSAQQFPDLHSELNLSSLELGDSALYFCASSGGRANQETQYFGPGTRLLVL.